These T cell receptor beta chains were read from a single sample in a study. TCRdb re-derived calls from the 5' RACE reads in MiXCR, one entry per CDR3 protein. The sample holds 35,000 to 55,000 distinct CDR3 sequences, over 20% seen once. The sample consisted of Tregs sorted from a lymph node. The origin of the receptors is a female donor with breast cancer. The CDR3 runs from the conserved cysteine through the conserved F or W. D genes are given only for firm matches. Size is stated for part of the rows, as once, few or many counts, or as a class when the clone is expanded.

V gene	J gene	clone size	D gene	CDR3 DNA	CDR3 protein
TRBV2	TRBJ2-7	few	.	TGTGCCAGCAGTGACACAGCTTCCTACGAGCAGTACTTC	CASSDTASYEQYF
TRBV28	TRBJ2-1	.	.	TGTGCCAGCAGTTTACAGGAGGGAAATGAGCAGTTCTTC	CASSLQEGNEQFF
TRBV7-2	TRBJ2-7	few	TRBD1	TGTGCCAGCAGCTTAGTTGGGACAGCTCGACCTCCACGAGAGCAGTACTTC	CASSLVGTARPPREQYF
TRBV7-9	TRBJ2-3	many	.	TGTGCCAGCAGCTTAGCGAACCAGTCCCCGACAGATACGCAGTATTTT	CASSLANQSPTDTQYF
TRBV12-3/TRBV12-4	TRBJ1-1	.	.	TGTGCCAGCAGTCTCCTCAAACAGGGCACCGAAGCTTTCTTT	CASSLLKQGTEAFF
TRBV18	TRBJ1-5	few	TRBD1	TGTGCCAGCTCACCAGGGACAGGGGTCCGTCAGCCCCAGCATTTT	CASSPGTGVRQPQHF
TRBV4-1	TRBJ2-7	few	.	TGCGCCAGCAGCCTTGGGATGGGGGGGCGGAACGAGCAGTACTTC	CASSLGMGGRNEQYF
TRBV20-1	TRBJ1-5	few	.	TGCAGTGCTAGAGATCGGAGAGGGGCAGGGCAGCCCCAGCATTTT	CSARDRRGAGQPQHF
TRBV29-1	TRBJ2-1	few	TRBD1	TGCAGCGTTTCACTCGGGACAGTCTCCTACAATGAGCAGTTCTTC	CSVSLGTVSYNEQFF
TRBV6-2/TRBV6-3	TRBJ1-2	many	.	TGTGCCAGCAGTTGGGACGGTCGGAACTATGGCTACACCTTC	CASSWDGRNYGYTF
TRBV4-2	TRBJ2-1	.	.	TGTGCCAGCAGCCAAGATAGTCGGGGAGCTTACAATGAGCAGTTCTTC	CASSQDSRGAYNEQFF
TRBV9	TRBJ2-3	many	TRBD2	TGTGCCAGCAGCGGACTAGCGGGAGGCGCAGATACGCAGTATTTT	CASSGLAGGADTQYF
TRBV11-2	TRBJ2-3	many	.	TGTGCCAGCAGCTTAGCGGGAGTGGGTTCCACAGATACGCAGTATTTT	CASSLAGVGSTDTQYF
TRBV5-1	TRBJ1-2	many	TRBD1	TGCGCCAGCAGCTTGTGGACAGGGTCCCATTTTAACTATGGCTACACCTTC	CASSLWTGSHFNYGYTF
TRBV7-9	TRBJ2-5	.	.	TGTGCCAGCAGCTTAGTTACCTCCCAAGAGACCCAGTACTTC	CASSLVTSQETQYF
TRBV6-1	TRBJ1-5	.	.	TGTGCCAGCAGTGAATCGGATCCCCAGCCCCAGCATTTT	CASSESDPQPQHF
TRBV29-1	TRBJ1-1	.	.	TGCAGCGTTTACCCAAACGGCCGCATGAACACTGAAGCTTGCTTT	CSVYPNGRMNTEACF
TRBV5-1	TRBJ2-7	many	TRBD1	TGCGCCAGCAGCTTATGGGACAGGGACGACGAGCAGTACTTC	CASSLWDRDDEQYF
TRBV5-1	TRBJ2-7	.	TRBD1	TGCGCCAGCAGCGGAACCGGGACAGGGGGTCTCGAGCAGTACTTC	CASSGTGTGGLEQYF
TRBV28	TRBJ2-3	few	TRBD2	TGTGCCAGCAGTGGGGGACTAGCGGGAGTAGTAGATACGCAGTATTTT	CASSGGLAGVVDTQYF
TRBV29-1	TRBJ2-7	many	.	TGCAGCGTTTCCATATCCGGCTCCTACGAGCAGTACTTC	CSVSISGSYEQYF
TRBV5-1	TRBJ1-1	few	.	TGCGCCAGCAGCTTGGAGGGGGAGAACACTGAAGCTTTCTTT	CASSLEGENTEAFF
TRBV7-6	TRBJ2-1	many	.	TGTGCCAGCAGCACTCGGACAAAGCAGTTCTTC	CASSTRTKQFF
TRBV4-1	TRBJ1-1	many	.	TGCGCCAGCAGCCGTCCGTCAACCGGGCCCAACTTGTTGGCTTTCTTT	CASSRPSTGPNLLAFF
TRBV11-3	TRBJ2-5	many	.	TGTGCCAGCAGCCCCAATAGCGTCGGCGAGACCCAGTACTTC	CASSPNSVGETQYF
TRBV5-1	TRBJ2-1	.	TRBD1	TGCGCCAGCAGCCTCCCGCCAGGGGGCGATGAGCAGTTCTTC	CASSLPPGGDEQFF
TRBV21-1	TRBJ2-3	many	.	TGTGCCTGCCGGGGGCAGCCTGGCACAGATACGCAGTATTTT	CACRGQPGTDTQYF
TRBV7-2	TRBJ2-5	many	TRBD2	TGTGCCAGCAGCGCCTGGACTAGCGGGATGGGGGAGACCCAGTACTTC	CASSAWTSGMGETQYF
TRBV20-1	TRBJ2-1	many	TRBD2	TGCAGTGCGACCGGGACTAGCGGGTTTGGTGAGCAGTTCTTC	CSATGTSGFGEQFF
TRBV7-3	TRBJ1-5	.	.	TGTGCCAGCAGCCGCAGGATAAATCAGCCCCAGCATTTT	CASSRRINQPQHF
TRBV4-1	TRBJ1-4	.	.	TGCGCCAGCAGCCGGAGACAGGAGATTGTCTTAACTAATGAAAAACTGTTTTTT	CASSRRQEIVLTNEKLFF
TRBV28	TRBJ2-1	many	TRBD2	TGTGCCAGCAGCCCTGCCGGGCTAGCGGAGGGGTGGAATGAGCAGTTCTTC	CASSPAGLAEGWNEQFF
TRBV9	TRBJ2-1	many	.	TGTGCCAGCAGCGTAGGTAGCGTAACCTACAATGAGCAGTTCTTC	CASSVGSVTYNEQFF
TRBV9	TRBJ2-3	many	.	TGTGCCAGCAGCCCAGGACTTTACACAGATACGCAGTATTTT	CASSPGLYTDTQYF
TRBV7-9	TRBJ1-6	many	.	TGTGCCAGCAGCTTAGAGGAGAGAAGAACACCCCTCCACTTT	CASSLEERRTPLHF
TRBV11-2	TRBJ2-1	.	TRBD2	TGTGCCAGCAGCGGTCTAGGTGGTCGGACCAGCGGGATGCGTTTGGCTGAGCAGTTCTTC	CASSGLGGRTSGMRLAEQFF
TRBV20-1	TRBJ1-5	.	.	TGCAGTGCTAGAGGTCAGGGTCAGCCCCAGCATTTT	CSARGQGQPQHF
TRBV5-5	TRBJ1-2	few	TRBD1	TGTACCAGCACGACAGGGCATCGGAACTATGGCTACACCTTC	CTSTTGHRNYGYTF
TRBV4-3	TRBJ2-7	.	.	TGCGCCAGCAGCCAAGTTGGCTCCGGAAAGGCCTACGAGCAGTACTTC	CASSQVGSGKAYEQYF
TRBV27	TRBJ1-1	.	.	TGTGCCAGCAGTTGGACCGAGAACACTGAAGCTTTCTTT	CASSWTENTEAFF
TRBV20-1	TRBJ2-5	medium-sized	TRBD1	TGCAGTGCTAGAGTCGGGACAGGGTTCATGGAGACCCAGTACTTC	CSARVGTGFMETQYF
TRBV7-9	TRBJ2-7	.	TRBD2	TGTGCCAGCAGCTTCCGACTAGCGCACGAGCAGTACTTC	CASSFRLAHEQYF
TRBV20-1	TRBJ2-7	many	.	TGCAGTGCTAGTACTATCTCCTACGAGCAGTACTTC	CSASTISYEQYF
TRBV28	TRBJ1-2	.	.	TGTGCCAGCAGTTTTGGGGATGAAACCGGGGGCAGCTATGGCTACACCTTC	CASSFGDETGGSYGYTF
TRBV5-1	TRBJ1-5	medium-sized	.	TGCGCCAGCAGCGTACCTAAGGGCAGGGATCAGCCCCAGCATTTT	CASSVPKGRDQPQHF
TRBV7-3	TRBJ2-5	.	TRBD1	TGTGCCAGCAGCCCGACAGGGTATCGGGAGACCCAGTACTTC	CASSPTGYRETQYF